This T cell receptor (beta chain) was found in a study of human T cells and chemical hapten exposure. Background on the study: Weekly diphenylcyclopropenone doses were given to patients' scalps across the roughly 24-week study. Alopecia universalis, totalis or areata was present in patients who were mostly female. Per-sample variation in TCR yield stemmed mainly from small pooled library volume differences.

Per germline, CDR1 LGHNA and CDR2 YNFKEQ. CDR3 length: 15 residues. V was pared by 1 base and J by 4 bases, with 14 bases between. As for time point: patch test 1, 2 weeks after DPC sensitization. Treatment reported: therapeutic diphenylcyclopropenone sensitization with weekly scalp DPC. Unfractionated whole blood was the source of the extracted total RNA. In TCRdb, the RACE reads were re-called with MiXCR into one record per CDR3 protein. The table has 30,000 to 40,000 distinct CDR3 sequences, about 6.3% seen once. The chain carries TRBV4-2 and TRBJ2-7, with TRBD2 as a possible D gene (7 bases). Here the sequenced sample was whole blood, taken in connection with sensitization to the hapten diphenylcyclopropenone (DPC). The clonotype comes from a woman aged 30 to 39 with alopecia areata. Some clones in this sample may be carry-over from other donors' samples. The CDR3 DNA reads TGTGCCAGCAGCCAAGCAGCGGGACAACAATACGAGCAGTACTTC. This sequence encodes CASSQAAGQQYEQYF.